Below, 10 T cell receptor beta chains from the same sample are listed, as sequenced in a study of regulatory T cells in long-lasting Graves disease. Arm-PCR of CDR3 regions with iRepertoire HTBI primers generated TCR beta libraries. Using its own MiXCR run on the multiplex PCR reads, TCRdb lists one record per CDR3 protein. Among roughly 500,000 distinct CDR3 sequences, about 13% were seen once, and the ten largest hold 8% to 10%. Time point defined: newly diagnosed GD, antithyroid drugs for less than 3 months. PBMC RNA was the source of the TCR library. This same sample was also taken into another study, of T cells in Graves' hyperthyroidism and ophthalmopathy.

This specimen consisted of peripheral blood mononuclear cells (PBMCs), obtained at new diagnosis, from a patient treated with antithyroid drugs. The receptors were gathered from a man aged 30 to 45 with Graves disease.

This clonotype was counted ten times or more. The V gene is TRBV24-1, the J gene TRBJ1-5, with a possible D match to TRBD1 (6 bases). Looked up from germline, CDR1 is KGHDR and CDR2 is SFDVKD. Trimming took off 5 bases at V and 7 bases at J, with 8 bases between the two ends. This CDR3 has 12 amino acids. The CDR3 DNA sequence: TGTGCCACCAGTGCCAGGGGACAGCCCCAGCATTTT. Translation gives CATSARGQPQHF.

There are many counts of this clonotype. At one end, the junction sequence differs from germline, possibly due to a read error. The CDR3 is CASTPREGQRPLF. In DNA, the CDR3 is TGTGCCAGCACCCCACGGGAGGGTCAAAGACCGTTATTC. The chain uses TRBV7-8 and TRBJ2-7, with 8 bases matching TRBD2. The CDR3 totals 13 residues. Germline V lookup: CDR1 SGHVS, CDR2 FQNEAQ. Full variable domain (missing parts from reference TRBV7-8 and TRBJ2-7): GAGVSQSPRYKVAKRGQDVALRCDPISGHVSLFWYQQALGQGPEFLTYFQNEAQLDKSGLPSDRFFAERPEGSVSTLKIQRTQQEDSAVYLCASTPREGQRPLFGPGTRLTVT.

This clonotype was detected ten times or more. The chain carries TRBV20-1 and TRBJ1-1, with D unresolved. V was pared by 6 bases and J by 3 bases, with 5 bases between. The CDR3 is made up of 10 amino acids. In germline, CDR1 is DFQATT, CDR2 SNEGSKA (reference sequence). This chain's CDR3 is CSALYTEAFF. The CDR3 DNA sequence: TGCAGTGCCCTATACACTGAAGCTTTCTTT.

This clonotype was recorded at least ten times. The V gene is TRBV6-1, the J gene TRBJ1-5, with TRBD1 matching over 7 bases. Per germline, CDR1 MNHNS and CDR2 SASEGT. The CDR3 totals 13 residues. Trimming took 5 bases from V and 7 from J; bases not matched to a gene: 5. The CDR3 is CASSTGEEQPQHF. Written as DNA, the CDR3 is TGTGCCAGCAGTACAGGGGAAGAACAGCCCCAGCATTTT.

This rearrangement joins TRBV6-1 to TRBJ2-1; 10 positions match TRBD2. Germline V gene data show CDR1 as MNHNS and CDR2 as SASEGT. The CDR3 runs 15 residues. Losses at the gene ends were 5 bases for V and 7 bases for J; bases not matched to a gene: 8. This CDR3 reads CASSPPSGRVNEQFF. CDR3 nucleotide sequence: TGTGCCAGCAGTCCCCCTAGCGGGAGAGTAAATGAGCAGTTCTTC.

The table lists this clonotype with many counts. The chain couples TRBV10-1 to TRBJ2-3; 10 bases are shared with TRBD2. CDR1 is WNHNN and CDR2 is SYGVQD in the germline V gene (reference sequence). J was trimmed by 5 bases and V by 9 bases; bases with no gene match: 11. This CDR3 has 15 amino acids. The CDR3 sequence: CASGTSGKSRDTQYF. The CDR3 DNA sequence: TGCGCCAGTGGAACTAGCGGGAAAAGTCGAGATACGCAGTATTTT.

The chain employs TRBV29-1 and TRBJ2-7, with 8 bases lining up with TRBD1. This CDR3 has 16 amino acids. Germline V gene sequence: CDR1 SQVTM, CDR2 ANQGSEA. V shed 7 bases, J shed 2 bases, and the junction held 16 bases outside the gene matches. The chain's CDR3 is CSARTGSGPRAYEQYF. In DNA form, the CDR3 reads TGCAGCGCCCGGACAGGGTCGGGGCCTAGGGCCTACGAGCAGTACTTC.

This clonotype was recorded at least ten times. The gene calls are TRBV11-2 and TRBJ2-7; D possibly corresponds to TRBD2 (6 bases). The CDR3 sequence is 15 residues long. Trimming removed 1 base from V and 0 bases from J, with 10 bases in between. The germline gives CDR1 SGHAT, CDR2 FQNNGV. The CDR3 DNA reads as TGTGCCAGCAGCTTAGTCGCTAGCGTCTCCTACGAGCAGTACTTC. It specifies CASSLVASVSYEQYF.

This clonotype was counted many times. The chain combines TRBV7-9 with TRBJ2-5, with D uncertain. The ends were cut back, 1 base at V and 1 base at J, with 7 bases in the middle. CDR3 length: 14 residues. The germline V gene encodes CDR1 SEHNR and CDR2 FQNEAQ (reference sequence). The CDR3 protein is CASSLESVQETQYF. The CDR3 DNA is TGTGCCAGCAGCTTAGAATCCGTCCAAGAGACCCAGTACTTC.

This clonotype was found many times. The J gene is TRBJ2-3, the V gene TRBV2; 8 bases align to TRBD2. Germline V gene lookup returns CDR1 SNHLY and CDR2 FYNNEI. After removal of 5 bases from V and 3 bases from J, the junction contained 7 bases not matched to a gene. The CDR3 has 15 amino acids. The CDR3 DNA reads as TGTGCCAGCAGTCAAACTAGCGGCGAGACAGATACGCAGTATTTT. Encoded protein: CASSQTSGETDTQYF.